These 28 T cell receptor beta chains were sequenced from one sample in a study of blood T cell repertoires in COVID-19. Sequenced by immunoSEQ multiplex PCR; TCRdb stores in-frame clones only, minus some. Of tens of thousands of clones detected, around 83% appear once; the ten largest clones hold around 5.9%. The source material was peripheral blood. These receptor sequences come from a human donor in a cohort sampled during active or convalescent COVID-19.

This clone has a handful of counts. The chain couples TRBV3-1 (or the pseudogene TRBV3-2) to TRBJ2-7, with TRBD1 matching 11 bases. With 1 base clipped from V and 4 bases from J, the junction kept 6 bases outside the gene matches. Germline V gives CDR1 LGHDT, CDR2 YNNKEL (reference sequence). The CDR3 is made up of 16 amino acids. The CDR3 nucleotides are TGTGCCAGCAGCCAAGCAGGGACAGGGGGAGATTACGAGCAGTACTTC. It specifies CASSQAGTGGDYEQYF.

This chain connects TRBV6-5 to TRBJ1-2; 7 nucleotides agree with TRBD1. The CDR3 length is 15 residues. CDR1 is MNHEY, CDR2 SVGAGI, per germline. V was clipped by 7 bases and J by 4 bases; unmatched bases: 12. This chain's CDR3 is CASKAEGASGYGYTF. The DNA for the CDR3 is TGTGCCAGCAAAGCAGAGGGGGCGAGTGGCTATGGCTACACCTTC.

This chain joins TRBV6-5 and TRBJ2-2; 8 bases fit TRBD1. Germline CDR1 MNHEY, CDR2 SVGAGI. Germline trimming cut 6 bases from V and 2 bases from J; bases unmatched to any gene: 2. The CDR3 totals 14 residues. CDR3 protein: CASRPGGNTGELFF. The DNA for the CDR3 is TGTGCCAGCAGACCAGGGGGCAACACCGGGGAGCTGTTTTTT.

This sequence joins TRBV27 and TRBJ2-3, with 8 bases lining up with TRBD2. With V trimmed by 2 bases and J by 6 bases, 7 bases remained unmatched. CDR1 and CDR2 (germline): MNHEY, SMNVEV (reference sequence). This CDR3 region has 15 residues. The CDR3 coding sequence is TGTGCCAGCAGTTTAAGTAGCGGGGTATGGGATACGCAGTATTTT. Its translation: CASSLSSGVWDTQYF.

The V call is TRBV15, the J call TRBJ1-2, with D possibly being TRBD1 (6 bases). Germline V gives CDR1 LNHNV, CDR2 YYDKDF (reference sequence). Trimming took off 0 bases at V and 0 bases at J, with 14 bases between the two ends. The CDR3 totals 17 residues. The CDR3 bases are TGTGCCACCAGCAGAGACGTAGCGACAGGCACTAACTATGGCTACACCTTC. Translation gives CATSRDVATGTNYGYTF.

The chain couples TRBV19 to TRBJ1-5, with 8 nucleotides matching TRBD1. V lost 6 bases to trimming and J lost 7 bases; unmatched junction nucleotides: 11. Per the germline V gene, CDR1 is LNHDA and CDR2 is SQIVND (reference sequence). This CDR3 is built from 15 residues. In DNA form, the CDR3 reads TGTGCCAGTAGAGATGGAGGCAGGGGGCACCAGCCCCAGCATTTT. Translation gives CASRDGGRGHQPQHF.

The rearrangement links TRBV12-3 or TRBV12-4 to TRBJ1-2; tentative D call: TRBD1 (5 bases). The V and J ends lost 6 bases and 8 bases respectively, with 13 bases between them. The CDR3 consists of 12 residues. CDR3 DNA: TGTGCCAGCAGCACCAGGGTAGGGGGCTACACCTTC. This gives the protein CASSTRVGGYTF.

The chain has TRBV5-1 and TRBJ2-7; TRBD1 matches at 11 bases. Germline CDR1 and CDR2: SGHRS and YFSETQ. Trimming at V came to 0 bases and at J to 6 bases, leaving 5 bases not matched to a gene. The CDR3 has 15 residues. The CDR3 sequence: CASSLAGQGAIEQYF. CDR3 nucleotide sequence: TGCGCCAGCAGCTTGGCAGGACAGGGGGCCATCGAGCAGTACTTC.

The chain recombines TRBV6-6 with TRBJ2-5, with D maybe TRBD1 (5 bases). The germline CDR1 and CDR2 sequences are MNHNY and SVGAGI (reference sequence). The CDR3 has 16 residues. V lost 0 bases to trimming and J lost 5 bases, with 16 bases between them. The CDR3 protein is CASSYSHQGSRETQYF. The CDR3 bases are TGTGCCAGCAGTTACTCCCACCAGGGTAGTAGGGAGACCCAGTACTTC.

The CDR3 protein is CASSVWGVGDEQYF. DNA for the CDR3: TGTGCCAGCAGCGTATGGGGGGTAGGAGACGAGCAGTACTTC. The chain is built from TRBV9 and TRBJ2-7; D may be TRBD2 (6 bases). The germline CDR1 and CDR2 sequences are SGDLS and YYNGEE. CDR3 length: 14 amino acids. V lost 1 base and J lost 5, with 13 bases in between.

The chain couples TRBV19 to TRBJ1-2, with 7 bases fitting TRBD1. The V and J ends lost 10 bases and 8 bases, in that order; junction bases with no gene match: 10. Germline V lookup: CDR1 LNHDA, CDR2 SQIVND (reference sequence). The CDR3 spans 12 residues. For the CDR3, the DNA is TGTGCCATTCCCACAGGGGTGCACGGCTACACCTTC. This codes for CAIPTGVHGYTF.

This sequence joins TRBV7-2 and TRBJ2-7, with 10 positions matching TRBD1. The V and J ends lost 5 bases and 4 bases, in that order; junction bases with no gene match: 8. Germline-derived CDR1 and CDR2 are SGHTA and FQGNSA. The CDR3 extends over 15 amino acids. For the CDR3, the DNA is TGTGCCAGCAGCCCGGGACAGGGGAGGGGGTACGAGCAGTACTTC. Translated, it gives CASSPGQGRGYEQYF.

The J gene is TRBJ1-5, the V gene TRBV6-2 or TRBV6-3; D is ambiguous. CDR3 length: 14 amino acids. Between the trimmed V and J ends, which lost 0 bases and 4 bases, there was a span of 7 bases. The germline CDR1 and CDR2 sequences are MNHEY and SVGEGT. CDR3 bases: TGTGCCAGCAGTTACTCCGGGTTTAATCAGCCCCAGCATTTT. Translating it yields CASSYSGFNQPQHF.

The chain joins TRBV23-1 to TRBJ1-2; TRBD1 matches 7 bases. TRBV23-1 is sorted into the ORF group, with uncertain function. With 0 bases clipped from V and 7 bases from J, the junction kept 8 bases outside the gene matches. This CDR3 contains 15 residues. Here the CDR3 DNA reads TGCGCCAGCAGTCAATCTTACCGAGGGGACAGTGGCTACACCTTC. Translating it yields CASSQSYRGDSGYTF.

The chain carries TRBV19 and TRBJ1-1; the match to TRBD1 covers 8 bases. Per germline, CDR1 LNHDA and CDR2 SQIVND (reference sequence). The CDR3 runs 18 residues. J lost 1 base, V lost 11 bases, and 21 bases had no gene match. The CDR3 nucleotides are TGTGCCCGATCGGACAGGGTTAAACGCGCCGTATCGAACACTGAAGCTTTCTTT. It codes for CARSDRVKRAVSNTEAFF.

This clone was seen just once. The J gene is TRBJ1-2, the V gene TRBV6-2 or TRBV6-3, with 8 bases matching TRBD1. Germline trimming cut 6 bases from V and 4 bases from J; bases unmatched to any gene: 7. Germline lookup yields CDR1 MNHEY and CDR2 SVGEGT. This CDR3 is built from 14 residues. The CDR3 spells CASSRDRTAYGYTF. CDR3 nucleotide sequence: TGTGCCAGCAGCAGGGACAGGACGGCCTATGGCTACACCTTC.

The gene calls are TRBV19 and TRBJ2-7; D is unresolved. Trimming pared 6 bases from V and 7 bases from J, leaving 10 bases between. Germline V CDR1 and CDR2: LNHDA, SQIVND (reference sequence). The CDR3 sequence is 11 residues long. CDR3 sequence reads: CASSAPGEQYF. CDR3 bases: TGTGCCAGTAGCGCTCCCGGGGAGCAGTACTTC.

This clone was detected only a few times. The V call is TRBV5-1, the J call TRBJ1-4; 9 nucleotides agree with TRBD1. This CDR3 has 14 residues. J was trimmed by 7 bases and V by 3 bases; bases with no gene match: 4. Germline CDR1 and CDR2: SGHRS and YFSETQ. For the CDR3, the DNA is TGCGCCAGCAGCTGGGGACAGGGATCTGAAAAACTGTTTTTT. Translation gives CASSWGQGSEKLFF.

The chain couples TRBV11-2 to TRBJ2-5, with 8 nucleotides matching TRBD1. After removal of 7 bases from V and 2 bases from J, the junction contained 21 bases not matched to a gene. The germline CDR1 and CDR2 sequences are SGHAT and FQNNGV. The CDR3 loop spans 19 amino acids. The CDR3 DNA reads TGTGCCAGCACCCTAGCCAACGGACAGGGATTGAACGTACAAGAGACCCAGTACTTC. Encoded protein: CASTLANGQGLNVQETQYF.

The chain carries TRBV10-1 and TRBJ2-7; TRBD2 might be the D (5 bases). This CDR3 comprises 12 residues. Germline CDR1 WNHNN, CDR2 SYGVQD (reference sequence). The V end was cut by 6 bases, the J end by 6 bases, with 12 bases between. In nucleotides, the CDR3 is TGCGCCAGCAGGGGAGCTAAGGGCGAGCAGTACTTC. It yields the protein CASRGAKGEQYF.

The chain is built from TRBV2 and TRBJ2-7, with TRBD2 identical over 8 bases. The germline V gene has CDR1 SNHLY and CDR2 FYNNEI. This CDR3 is built from 14 residues. Trimming took 3 bases from V and 3 from J; bases not matched to a gene: 4. CDR3 sequence (DNA): TGTGCCAGCAGTGATCCCAGCGGGGGCTACGAGCAGTACTTC. Translating gives CASSDPSGGYEQYF. Complete variable domain (other parts from reference TRBV2 and TRBJ2-7): EPEVTQTPSHQVTQMGQEVILRCVPISNHLYFYWYRQILGQKVEFLVSFYNNEISEKSEIFDDQFSVERPDGSNFTLKIRSTKLEDSAMYFCASSDPSGGYEQYFGPGTRLTVT.

This chain joins TRBV10-3 and TRBJ2-1, with TRBD2 matching 11 bases. Germline values: CDR1 ENHRY, CDR2 SYGVKD. V lost 5 bases, J lost 3 bases, and 3 bases stayed unmatched. CDR3 length: 15 amino acids. The CDR3 bases are TGTGCCATCAGTCTAGCGGGGGGCCTCTACAATGAGCAGTTCTTC. Translated: CAISLAGGLYNEQFF.

The genes are TRBV9 and TRBJ1-6; 7 bases agree with TRBD1. The ends lost 0 bases at V and 6 bases at J; junction bases unmatched: 6. CDR3 size: 16 residues. Germline assignment: CDR1 SGDLS and CDR2 YYNGEE. The CDR3 nucleotides read TGTGCCAGCAGCGTAGGGGTGCAGGGGGTTAATTCACCCCTCCACTTT. As protein: CASSVGVQGVNSPLHF.

The V call is TRBV5-6, the J call TRBJ1-1, with 8 nucleotides matching TRBD1. V lost 3 bases and J lost 3; bases outside the gene matches: 10. CDR1 and CDR2 (germline): SGHDT, YYEEEE. This CDR3 has 16 residues. The CDR3 nucleotides read TGTGCCAGCAGCTCTTTCCAGGGGGCGCAGGACACTGAAGCTTTCTTT. This gives the protein CASSSFQGAQDTEAFF.

The V gene is TRBV29-1, the J gene TRBJ2-5; 14 bases are shared with TRBD2. CDR1 and CDR2 from the germline V gene are SQVTM and ANQGSEA. The length of the CDR3 is 15 residues. V lost 6 bases, J lost 1 base, and 4 bases stayed unmatched. Written as DNA, the CDR3 is TGCAGCGTCCCAGGGACTAGCGGGGGCCAAGAGACCCAGTACTTC. It translates to CSVPGTSGGQETQYF.

The DNA for the CDR3 is TGTGCCAGCAGCTTAACCGGGACACAGAGTTCACCCCTCCACTTT. It translates to CASSLTGTQSSPLHF. The chain joins TRBV7-9 to TRBJ1-6; a possible D gene is TRBD1 (6 bases). V was cut by 2 bases and J by 9 bases, with 14 bases left in between. The CDR3 has 15 amino acids. Looked up from germline, CDR1 is SEHNR and CDR2 is FQNEAQ (reference sequence).

This chain joins TRBV6-5 and TRBJ2-7, with D tentatively TRBD1 (5 bases). Trimming left V 5 bases short and J 0 bases short, with 11 bases between. Per germline, CDR1 MNHEY and CDR2 SVGAGI. The CDR3 sequence is 14 residues long. CDR3 residues: CASSHGHSSYEQYF. DNA of the CDR3: TGTGCCAGCAGTCACGGACACTCCTCCTACGAGCAGTACTTC.

The chain uses TRBV6-5 and TRBJ2-3, with D possibly being TRBD2 (5 bases). This CDR3 contains 14 residues. The germline gives CDR1 MNHEY, CDR2 SVGAGI. V was pared by 0 bases and J by 6 bases, with 10 bases between. CDR3 residues: CASSYSYPGDTQYF. CDR3 nucleotides: TGTGCCAGCAGTTACTCGTACCCGGGGGATACGCAGTATTTT.